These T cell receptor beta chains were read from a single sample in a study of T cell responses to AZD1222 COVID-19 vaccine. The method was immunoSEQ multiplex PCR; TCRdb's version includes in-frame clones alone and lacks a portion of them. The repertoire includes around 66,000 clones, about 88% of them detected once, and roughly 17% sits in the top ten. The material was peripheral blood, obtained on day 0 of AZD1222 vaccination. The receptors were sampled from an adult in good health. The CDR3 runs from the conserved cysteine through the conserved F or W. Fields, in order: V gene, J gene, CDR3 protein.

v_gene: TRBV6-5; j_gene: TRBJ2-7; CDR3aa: CASSYHREGEQYF
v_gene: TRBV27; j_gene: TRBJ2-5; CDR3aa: CASSLSTTGETQYF
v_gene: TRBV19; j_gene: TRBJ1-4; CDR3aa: CASSIRRGGGEKLFF
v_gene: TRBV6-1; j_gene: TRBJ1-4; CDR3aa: CASSEMVGTGYRKLFF
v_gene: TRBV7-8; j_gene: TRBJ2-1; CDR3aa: CASSTARGGPDEQFF
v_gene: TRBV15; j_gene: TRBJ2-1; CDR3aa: CATSRGTSGGYNEQFF
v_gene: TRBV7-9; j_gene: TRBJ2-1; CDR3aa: CASSQDDNEQFF
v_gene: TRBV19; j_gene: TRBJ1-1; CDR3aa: CASSKTNTEAFF
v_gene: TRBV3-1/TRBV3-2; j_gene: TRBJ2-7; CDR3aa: CASSPDRSSYEQYF
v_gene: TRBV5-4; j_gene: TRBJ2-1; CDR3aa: CASSQTSGGFNEQFF
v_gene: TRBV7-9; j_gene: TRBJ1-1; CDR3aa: CASSPRGDTEAFF
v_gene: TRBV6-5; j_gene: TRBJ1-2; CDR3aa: CASSYVGAARGYTF
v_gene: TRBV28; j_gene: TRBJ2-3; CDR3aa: CASSSPPGRNTDTQYF
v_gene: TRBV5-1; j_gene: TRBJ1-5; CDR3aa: CASSVGTANQPQHF
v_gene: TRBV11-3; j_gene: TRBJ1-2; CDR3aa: CASSLYSYGYTF
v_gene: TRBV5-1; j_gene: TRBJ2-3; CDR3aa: CASSLGGTSGTDTQYF
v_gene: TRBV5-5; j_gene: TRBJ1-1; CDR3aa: CASSPLPGTTVTEAFF